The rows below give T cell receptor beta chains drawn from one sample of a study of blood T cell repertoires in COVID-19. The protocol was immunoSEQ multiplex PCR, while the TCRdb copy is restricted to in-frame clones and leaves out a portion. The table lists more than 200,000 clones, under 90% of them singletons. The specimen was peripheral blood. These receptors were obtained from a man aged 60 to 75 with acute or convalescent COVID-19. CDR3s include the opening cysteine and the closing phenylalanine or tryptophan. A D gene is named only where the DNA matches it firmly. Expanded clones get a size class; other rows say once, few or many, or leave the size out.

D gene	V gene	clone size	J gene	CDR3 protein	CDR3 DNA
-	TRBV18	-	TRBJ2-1	CASSPTPGQEQFF	TGTGCCAGCTCACCAACTCCCGGACAGGAGCAGTTCTTC
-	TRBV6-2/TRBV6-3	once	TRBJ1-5	CASSIPESMLYQPQHF	TGTGCCAGCAGTATACCCGAGTCTATGCTATATCAGCCCCAGCATTTT
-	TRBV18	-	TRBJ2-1	CASSPDPGEQFF	TGTGCCAGCTCACCAGATCCAGGTGAGCAGTTCTTC
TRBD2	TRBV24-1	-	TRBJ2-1	CATSGGGVEEQFF	TGTGCCACCAGCGGCGGGGGGGTTGAAGAGCAGTTCTTC
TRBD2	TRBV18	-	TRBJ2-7	CASSGLAGGNYEQYF	TGTGCCAGCTCGGGACTAGCGGGAGGAAACTACGAGCAGTACTTC
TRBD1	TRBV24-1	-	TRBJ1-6	CATSDTTGGRGSPLHF	TGTGCCACCAGTGATACGACAGGGGGCCGAGGTTCACCCCTCCACTTT
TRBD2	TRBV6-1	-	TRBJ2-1	CASSEGEGANNEQFF	TGTGCCAGCAGTGAAGGGGAGGGAGCAAACAATGAGCAGTTCTTC
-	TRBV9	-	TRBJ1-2	CASSVAVGELNYGYTF	TGTGCCAGCAGCGTAGCAGTAGGCGAACTAAACTATGGCTACACCTTC
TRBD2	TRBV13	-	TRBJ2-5	CASSPAGGVQETQYF	TGTGCCAGCAGCCCAGCGGGGGGGGTCCAAGAGACCCAGTACTTC
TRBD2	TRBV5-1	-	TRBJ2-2	CASSPFGGAGTGELFF	TGCGCCAGCAGCCCGTTCGGGGGGGCCGGCACCGGGGAGCTGTTTTTT